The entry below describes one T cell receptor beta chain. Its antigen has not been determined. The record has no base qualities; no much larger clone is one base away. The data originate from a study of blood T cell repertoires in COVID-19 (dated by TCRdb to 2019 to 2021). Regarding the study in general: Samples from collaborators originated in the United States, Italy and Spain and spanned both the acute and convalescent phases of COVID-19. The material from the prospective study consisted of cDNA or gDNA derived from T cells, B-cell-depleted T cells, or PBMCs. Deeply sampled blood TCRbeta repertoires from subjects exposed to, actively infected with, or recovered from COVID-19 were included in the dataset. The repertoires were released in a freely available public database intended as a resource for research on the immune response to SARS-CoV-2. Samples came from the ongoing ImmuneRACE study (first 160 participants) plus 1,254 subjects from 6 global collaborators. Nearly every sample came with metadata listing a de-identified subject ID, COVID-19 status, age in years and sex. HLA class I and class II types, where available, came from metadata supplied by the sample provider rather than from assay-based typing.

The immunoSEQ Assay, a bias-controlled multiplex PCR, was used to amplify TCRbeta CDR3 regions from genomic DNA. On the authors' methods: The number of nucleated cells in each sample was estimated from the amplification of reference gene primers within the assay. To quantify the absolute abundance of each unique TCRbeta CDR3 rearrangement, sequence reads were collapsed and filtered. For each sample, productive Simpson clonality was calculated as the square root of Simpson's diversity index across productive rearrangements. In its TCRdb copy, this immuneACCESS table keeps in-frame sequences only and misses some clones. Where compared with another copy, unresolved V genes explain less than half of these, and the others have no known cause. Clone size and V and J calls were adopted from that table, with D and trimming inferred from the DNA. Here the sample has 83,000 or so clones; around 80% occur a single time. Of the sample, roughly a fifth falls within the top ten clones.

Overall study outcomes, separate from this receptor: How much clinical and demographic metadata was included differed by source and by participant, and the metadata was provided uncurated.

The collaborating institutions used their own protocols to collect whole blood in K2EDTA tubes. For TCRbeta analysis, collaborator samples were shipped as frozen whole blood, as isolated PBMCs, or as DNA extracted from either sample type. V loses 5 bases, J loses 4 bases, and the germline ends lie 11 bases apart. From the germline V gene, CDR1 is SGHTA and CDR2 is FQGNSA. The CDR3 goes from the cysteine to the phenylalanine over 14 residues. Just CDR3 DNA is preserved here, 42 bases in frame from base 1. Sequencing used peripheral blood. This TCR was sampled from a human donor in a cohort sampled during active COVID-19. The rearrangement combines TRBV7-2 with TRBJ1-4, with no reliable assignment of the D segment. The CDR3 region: CASSPAPLNEKLFF. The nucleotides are TGTGCCAGCAGCCCCGCGCCCCTTAATGAAAAACTGTTTTTT.